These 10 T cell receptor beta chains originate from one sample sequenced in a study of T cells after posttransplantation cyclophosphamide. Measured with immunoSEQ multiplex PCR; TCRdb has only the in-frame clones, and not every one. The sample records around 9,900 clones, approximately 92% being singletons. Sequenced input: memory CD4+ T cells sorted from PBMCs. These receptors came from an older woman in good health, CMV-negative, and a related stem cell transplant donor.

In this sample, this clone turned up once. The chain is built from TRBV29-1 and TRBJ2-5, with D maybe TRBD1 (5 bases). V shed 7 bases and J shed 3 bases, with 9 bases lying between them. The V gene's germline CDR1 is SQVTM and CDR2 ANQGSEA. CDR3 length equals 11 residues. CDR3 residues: CSGSREETQYF. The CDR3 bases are TGCAGCGGGTCCAGGGAAGAGACCCAGTACTTC.

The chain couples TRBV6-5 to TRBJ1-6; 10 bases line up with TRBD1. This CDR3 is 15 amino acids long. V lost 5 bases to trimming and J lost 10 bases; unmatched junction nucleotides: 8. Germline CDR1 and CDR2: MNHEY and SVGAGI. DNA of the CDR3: TGTGCCAGCAGTCAGGGGACAGGGGTTTGGTCACCCCTCCACTTT. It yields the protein CASSQGTGVWSPLHF.

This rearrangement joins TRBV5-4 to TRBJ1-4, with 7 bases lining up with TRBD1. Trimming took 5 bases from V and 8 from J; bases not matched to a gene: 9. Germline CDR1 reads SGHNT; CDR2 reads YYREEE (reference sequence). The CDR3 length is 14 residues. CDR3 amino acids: CASSPQGSPEKLFF. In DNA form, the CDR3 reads TGTGCCAGCAGTCCACAGGGGTCTCCGGAAAAACTGTTTTTT.

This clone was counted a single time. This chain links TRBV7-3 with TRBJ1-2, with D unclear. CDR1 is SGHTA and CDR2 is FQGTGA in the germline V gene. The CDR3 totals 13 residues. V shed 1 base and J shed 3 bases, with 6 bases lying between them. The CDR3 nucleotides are TGTGCCAGCAGCTTAAGGGCAGACTATGGCTACACCTTC. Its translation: CASSLRADYGYTF.

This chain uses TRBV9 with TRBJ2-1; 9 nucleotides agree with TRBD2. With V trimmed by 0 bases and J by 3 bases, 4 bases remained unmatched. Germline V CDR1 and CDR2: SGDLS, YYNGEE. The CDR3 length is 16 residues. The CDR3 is CASSVVSGSIYNEQFF. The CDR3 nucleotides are TGTGCCAGCAGCGTAGTTAGCGGGAGTATCTACAATGAGCAGTTCTTC.

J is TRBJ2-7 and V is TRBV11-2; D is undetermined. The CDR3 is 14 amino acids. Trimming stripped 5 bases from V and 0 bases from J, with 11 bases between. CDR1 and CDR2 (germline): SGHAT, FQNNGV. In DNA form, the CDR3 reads TGTGCCAGCAGCCCTATGTGGGGCTCCTACGAGCAGTACGTC. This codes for CASSPMWGSYEQYV.

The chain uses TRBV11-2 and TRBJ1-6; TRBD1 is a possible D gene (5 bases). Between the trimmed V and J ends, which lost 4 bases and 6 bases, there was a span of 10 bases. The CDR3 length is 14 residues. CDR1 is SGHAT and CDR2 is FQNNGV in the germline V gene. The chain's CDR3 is CASSSDSPNSPLHF. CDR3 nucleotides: TGTGCCAGCAGCTCCGACAGCCCTAATTCACCCCTCCACTTT. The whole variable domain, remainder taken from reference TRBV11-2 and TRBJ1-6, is EAGVAQSPRYKIIEKRQSVAFWCNPISGHATLYWYQQILGQGPKLLIQFQNNGVVDDSQLPKDRFSAERLKGVDSTLKIQPAKLEDSAVYLCASSSDSPNSPLHFGNGTRLTVT.

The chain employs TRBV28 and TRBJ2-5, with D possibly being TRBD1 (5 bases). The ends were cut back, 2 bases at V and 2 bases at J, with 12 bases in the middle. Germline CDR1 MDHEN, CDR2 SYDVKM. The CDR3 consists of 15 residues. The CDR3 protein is CASSLVQGWQETQYF. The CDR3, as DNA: TGTGCCAGCAGTTTAGTTCAGGGATGGCAAGAGACCCAGTACTTC.

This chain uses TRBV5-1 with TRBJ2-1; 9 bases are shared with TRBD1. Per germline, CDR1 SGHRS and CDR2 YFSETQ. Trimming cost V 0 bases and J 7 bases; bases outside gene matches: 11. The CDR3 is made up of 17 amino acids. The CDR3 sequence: CASSLGYTGTGRNEQFF. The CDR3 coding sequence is TGCGCCAGCAGCTTGGGCTATACCGGGACAGGGAGGAATGAGCAGTTCTTC.

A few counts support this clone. CDR3 loop: CASSDTGDQPQHF. The CDR3 region has the DNA TGTGCCAGCAGTGATACCGGAGATCAGCCCCAGCATTTT. The chain couples TRBV2 to TRBJ1-5; D call uncertain. This CDR3 comprises 13 residues. Germline values: CDR1 SNHLY, CDR2 FYNNEI. Trimming cost V 3 bases and J 5 bases, with 8 bases left between them.